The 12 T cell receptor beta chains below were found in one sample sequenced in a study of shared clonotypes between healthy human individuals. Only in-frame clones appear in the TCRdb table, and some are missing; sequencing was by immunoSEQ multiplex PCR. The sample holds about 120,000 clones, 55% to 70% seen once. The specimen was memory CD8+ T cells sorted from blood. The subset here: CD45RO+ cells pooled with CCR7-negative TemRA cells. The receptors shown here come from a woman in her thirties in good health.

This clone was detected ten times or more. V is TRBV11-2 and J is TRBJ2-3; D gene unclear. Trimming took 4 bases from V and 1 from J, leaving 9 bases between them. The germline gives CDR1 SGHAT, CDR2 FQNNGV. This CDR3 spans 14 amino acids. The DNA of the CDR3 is TGTGCCAGCAGCTCCCTCTTGGGCACAGATACGCAGTATTTT. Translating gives CASSSLLGTDTQYF.

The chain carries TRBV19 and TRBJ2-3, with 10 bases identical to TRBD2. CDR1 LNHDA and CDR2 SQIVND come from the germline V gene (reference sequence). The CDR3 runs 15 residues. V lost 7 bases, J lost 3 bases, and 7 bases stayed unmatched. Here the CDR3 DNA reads TGTGCCAGTACGGCTAGCGGGAGTCCGACAGATACGCAGTATTTT. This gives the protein CASTASGSPTDTQYF.

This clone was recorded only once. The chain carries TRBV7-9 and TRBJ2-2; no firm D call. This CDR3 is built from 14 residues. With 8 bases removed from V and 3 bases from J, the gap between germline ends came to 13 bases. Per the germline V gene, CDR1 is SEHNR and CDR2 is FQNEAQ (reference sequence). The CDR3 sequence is CASEPPRYTGELFF. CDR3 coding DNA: TGTGCCAGCGAACCCCCGCGGTACACCGGGGAGCTGTTTTTT.

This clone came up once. The CDR3 reads CASSSRWGATEAFF. The DNA for the CDR3 is TGTGCCAGCAGTTCTAGATGGGGCGCGACTGAAGCTTTCTTT. The chain joins TRBV27 to TRBJ1-1; D may be TRBD1 (5 bases). Germline lookup yields CDR1 MNHEY and CDR2 SMNVEV (reference sequence). The CDR3 extends over 14 amino acids. V shed 4 bases and J shed 5 bases, with 14 bases lying between them.

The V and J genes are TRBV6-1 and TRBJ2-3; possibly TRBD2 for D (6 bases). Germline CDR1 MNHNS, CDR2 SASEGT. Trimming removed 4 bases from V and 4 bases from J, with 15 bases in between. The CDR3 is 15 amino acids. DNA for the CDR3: TGTGCCAGCAGTGCAAGCGGGTCCTTGGCAGATACGCAGTATTTT. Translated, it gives CASSASGSLADTQYF.

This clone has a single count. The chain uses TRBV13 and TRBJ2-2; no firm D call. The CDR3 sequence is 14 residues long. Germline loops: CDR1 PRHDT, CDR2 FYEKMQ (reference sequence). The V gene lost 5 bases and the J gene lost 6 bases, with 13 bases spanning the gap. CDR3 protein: CASSNLSPSGELFF. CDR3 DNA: TGTGCCAGCAGCAATCTCTCCCCGTCCGGGGAGCTGTTTTTT. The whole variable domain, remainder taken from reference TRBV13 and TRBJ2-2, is AAGVIQSPRHLIKEKRETATLKCYPIPRHDTVYWYQQGPGQDPQFLISFYEKMQSDKGSIPDRFSAQQFSDYHSELNMSSLELGDSALYFCASSNLSPSGELFFGEGSRLTVL.

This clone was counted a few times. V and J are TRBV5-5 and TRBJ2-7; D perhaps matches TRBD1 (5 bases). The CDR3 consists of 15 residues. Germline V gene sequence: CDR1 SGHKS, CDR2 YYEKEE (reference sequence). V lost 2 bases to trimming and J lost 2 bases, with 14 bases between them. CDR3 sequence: CASSFPGQLPYEQYF. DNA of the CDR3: TGTGCCAGCAGCTTCCCAGGGCAGTTGCCCTACGAGCAGTACTTC.

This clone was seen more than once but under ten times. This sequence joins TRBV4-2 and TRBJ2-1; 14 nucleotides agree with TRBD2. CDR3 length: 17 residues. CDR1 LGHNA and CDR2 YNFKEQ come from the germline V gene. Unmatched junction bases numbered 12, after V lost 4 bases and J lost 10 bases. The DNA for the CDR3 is TGTGCCAGCAGCCTAAGTTGGACTAGCGGGAGGACTGGCGAGCAGTTCTTC. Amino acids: CASSLSWTSGRTGEQFF.

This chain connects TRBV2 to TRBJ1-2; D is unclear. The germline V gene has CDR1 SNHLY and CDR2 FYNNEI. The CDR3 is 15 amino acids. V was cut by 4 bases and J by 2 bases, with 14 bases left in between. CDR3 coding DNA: TGTGCCAGCAGTGGCCCCCCGGGCTTAAACTATGGCTACACCTTC. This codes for CASSGPPGLNYGYTF.

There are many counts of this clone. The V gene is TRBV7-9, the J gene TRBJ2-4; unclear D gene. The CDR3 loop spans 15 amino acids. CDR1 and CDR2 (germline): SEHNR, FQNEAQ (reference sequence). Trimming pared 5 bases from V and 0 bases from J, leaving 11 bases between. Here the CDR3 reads CASSLPGLAKNIQYF. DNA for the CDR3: TGTGCCAGCAGCCTACCTGGTCTAGCCAAAAACATTCAGTACTTC.

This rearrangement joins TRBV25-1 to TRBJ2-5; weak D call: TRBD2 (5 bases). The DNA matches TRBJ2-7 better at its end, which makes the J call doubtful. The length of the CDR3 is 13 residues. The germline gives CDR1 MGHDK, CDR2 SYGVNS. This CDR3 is CASSDRDTYEQYF. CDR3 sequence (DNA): TGTGCCAGCAGTGACCGGGATACCTACGAGCAGTACTTC.

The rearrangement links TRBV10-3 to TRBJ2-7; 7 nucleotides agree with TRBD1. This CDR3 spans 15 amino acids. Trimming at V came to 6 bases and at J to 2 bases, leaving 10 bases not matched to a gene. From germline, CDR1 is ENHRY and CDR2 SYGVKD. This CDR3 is CAIRDPRDSPYEQYF. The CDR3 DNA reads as TGTGCCATCAGGGATCCGAGGGACAGTCCCTACGAGCAGTACTTC.